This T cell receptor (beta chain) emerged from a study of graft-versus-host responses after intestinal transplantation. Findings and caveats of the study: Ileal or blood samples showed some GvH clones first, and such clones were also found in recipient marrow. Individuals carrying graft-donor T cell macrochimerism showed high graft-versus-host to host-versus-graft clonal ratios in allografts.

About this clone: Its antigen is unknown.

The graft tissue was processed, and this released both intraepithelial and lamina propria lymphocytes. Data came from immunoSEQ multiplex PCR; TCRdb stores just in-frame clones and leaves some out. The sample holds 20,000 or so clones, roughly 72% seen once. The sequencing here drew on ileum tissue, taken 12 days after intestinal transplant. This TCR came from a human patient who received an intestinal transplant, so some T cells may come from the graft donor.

The chain's CDR3 is CASSLLGQGTYNEQFF. Written as DNA, the CDR3 is TGTGCCAGCAGCTTACTCGGCCAGGGAACCTACAATGAGCAGTTCTTC. V gene TRBV5-6 combines with J gene TRBJ2-1, with D perhaps matching TRBD1 (5 bases). The germline gives CDR1 SGHDT, CDR2 YYEEEE. The CDR3 sequence is 16 residues long. V was pared by 2 bases and J by 2 bases, with 14 bases between.